This T cell receptor (beta chain) derives from a study of blood T cells in healthy people across ages. Germline CDR1 reads DFQATT; CDR2 reads SNEGSKA (reference sequence). The CDR3 consists of 13 residues. The trim removed 3 bases at V and 2 bases at J, leaving 3 bases unmatched. The use of a sample-barcoded 5' primer and a J-beta primer mix characterized a second PCR of 7 to 11 cycles. Using its own MiXCR run on the 5' RACE reads, TCRdb lists one record per CDR3 protein. The profile covers 650,000 to 950,000 distinct CDR3 sequences, with around two fifths appearing a single time and nearly 20% taken by the ten largest.

The sequence derives from a man aged 60 to 69 in good health. The rearrangement uses TRBV20-1 and TRBJ1-2; 7 bases match TRBD1. Material: blood. As DNA, the CDR3 is TGCAGTGCTAGTGTCAGGGGGAACTATGGCTACACCTTC. Translating gives CSASVRGNYGYTF.